The clone carrying this T cell receptor (beta chain) has a count of ten or more. No antigen is known for it. TCRdb reprocessed the reads with MiXCR, giving one entry per CDR3 protein. The data contain over 250,000 distinct CDR3 sequences, roughly a fifth of them seen just once; the ten biggest clones take up about 21%. The data originate from a study of T cell repertoires in cytomegalovirus infection. General study points: Individuals carrying CMV plus the relevant HLA were identified by cumulative frequency of public TCR beta families.

This CDR3 is 15 amino acids long. The V and J ends lost 2 bases and 4 bases respectively, with 12 bases between them. Germline V gene data show CDR1 as SGHTA and CDR2 as FQGNSA. The chain links TRBV7-2 to TRBJ2-1, with a possible D match to TRBD1 (6 bases). The specimen comprised cultured PBMCs, sampled from culture after CMV antigen stimulation. The TCR was taken from a human donor in good health (CMV status not recorded). Some clones in this sample may be carry-over from other donors' samples. CDR3: CASSLTGTPYNEQFF. CDR3 sequence (DNA): TGTGCCAGCAGCTTAACCGGGACACCTTACAATGAGCAGTTCTTC.